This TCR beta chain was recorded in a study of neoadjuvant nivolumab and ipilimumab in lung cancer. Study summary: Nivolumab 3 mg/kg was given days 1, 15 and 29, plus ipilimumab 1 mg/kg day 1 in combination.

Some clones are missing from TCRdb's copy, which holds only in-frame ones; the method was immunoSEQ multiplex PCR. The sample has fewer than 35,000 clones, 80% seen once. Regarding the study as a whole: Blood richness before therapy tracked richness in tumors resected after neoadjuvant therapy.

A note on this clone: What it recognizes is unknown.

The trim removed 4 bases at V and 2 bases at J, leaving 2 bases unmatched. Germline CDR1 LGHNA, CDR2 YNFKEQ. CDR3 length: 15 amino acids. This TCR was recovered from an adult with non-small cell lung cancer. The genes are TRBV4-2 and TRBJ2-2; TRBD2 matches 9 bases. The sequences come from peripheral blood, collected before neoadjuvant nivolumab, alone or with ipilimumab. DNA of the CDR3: TGTGCCAGCAGCCTGACTAGCGGAAACACCGGGGAGCTGTTTTTT. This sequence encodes CASSLTSGNTGELFF.